This T cell receptor (beta chain) comes out of a study of T cell responses to AZD1222 COVID-19 vaccine. Points from the study as a whole: The donor cohort was predominantly white British with a female majority, and clonal diversity may have been underestimated. Reportedly, nearly half the spike-specific TCRs target unmutated variant regions. Spike-specific TCR repertoires showed rising breadth and depth after two AZD1222 doses.

V gave up 5 bases and J gave up 3 bases, with 16 bases separating them. Germline V CDR1 and CDR2: SGHTA, FQGNSA. The CDR3 spans 15 residues. Profiled with immunoSEQ multiplex PCR; TCRdb holds only in-frame clones, not every one. Among some 96,000 clones listed, 80% to 90% were seen once. Note on this clone: Its antigen remains unidentified.

This TCR was recovered from an adult in good health. This specimen was peripheral blood, taken on day 0 of MenACWY control vaccination. This chain uses TRBV7-2 with TRBJ1-2, with D possibly matching TRBD1 (5 bases). CDR3 amino acids: CASSPRGAGDYGYTF. In DNA form, the CDR3 reads TGTGCCAGCAGCCCTAGGGGCGCGGGTGACTATGGCTACACCTTC.